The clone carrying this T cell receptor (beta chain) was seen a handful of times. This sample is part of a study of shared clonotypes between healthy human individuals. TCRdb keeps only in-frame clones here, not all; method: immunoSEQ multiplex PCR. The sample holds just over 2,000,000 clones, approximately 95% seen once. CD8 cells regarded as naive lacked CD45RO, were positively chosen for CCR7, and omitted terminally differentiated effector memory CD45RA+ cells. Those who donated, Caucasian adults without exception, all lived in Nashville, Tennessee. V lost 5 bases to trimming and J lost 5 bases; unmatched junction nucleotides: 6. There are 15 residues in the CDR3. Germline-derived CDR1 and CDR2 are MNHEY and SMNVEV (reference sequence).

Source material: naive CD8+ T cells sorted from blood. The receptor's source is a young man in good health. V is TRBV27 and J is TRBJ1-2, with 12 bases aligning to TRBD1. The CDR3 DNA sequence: TGTGCCAGCAGTCCAGGGACAGGGGGCGGGTATGGCTACACCTTC. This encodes CASSPGTGGGYGYTF.